The 7 T cell receptor beta chains given below trace back to one sample, sequenced in a study of blood T cell repertoires in COVID-19 (dated by TCRdb to about 2020). The library was made by the immunoSEQ multiplex PCR assay. Entries here come from immuneACCESS through TCRdb and include only in-frame sequences with V and J called. Some clones fail to appear in such tables; in the studies checked, an unresolved V gene covers under half of the shortfall, and the cause of the remainder is unknown. In all, the sample holds under 300,000 clones, and roughly 89% of those were seen once. Roughly 4.5% of the sample belongs to the ten largest clones. Sequenced: peripheral blood. These receptors were obtained from a middle-aged woman who had recovered from COVID-19.

The chain employs TRBV28 and TRBJ2-3, with unresolved D. The V end lost 6 bases, the J end lost 3 bases, and 10 bases lay between the germline ends. The germline CDR1 and CDR2 sequences are MDHEN and SYDVKM. CDR3 length: 13 residues. The CDR3 is CASSDVGTDTQYF. The CDR3 DNA sequence: TGTGCCAGCAGCGACGTCGGGACAGATACGCAGTATTTT.

V is TRBV13 and J is TRBJ2-3; D uncertain. Trimming took 5 bases from V and 2 from J, leaving 23 bases between them. CDR1 is PRHDT and CDR2 is FYEKMQ in the germline V gene (reference sequence). The CDR3 has 18 amino acids. The CDR3 bases are TGTGCCAGCAGCCCTCGAGGTTCGCAGTCAGCCCCCACAGATACGCAGTATTTT. Residues: CASSPRGSQSAPTDTQYF.

The genes are TRBV5-4 and TRBJ2-5; 8 bases agree with TRBD2. From germline, CDR1 is SGHNT and CDR2 YYREEE (reference sequence). This CDR3 is built from 14 residues. The junction had 5 bases not matched to a gene; V was cut back by 4 bases and J by 3 bases. CDR3 residues: CASSATSVEETQYF. CDR3 bases: TGTGCCAGCAGCGCGACTAGCGTGGAAGAGACCCAGTACTTC.

This chain connects TRBV19 to TRBJ2-7; 7 nucleotides line up with TRBD2. This CDR3 has 13 amino acids. V lost 5 bases and J lost 5; bases outside the gene matches: 6. CDR1 and CDR2 from the germline V gene are LNHDA and SQIVND (reference sequence). The CDR3 spells CASSLGAGNEQYV. The CDR3 DNA sequence: TGTGCCAGTAGTCTGGGAGCGGGAAACGAGCAGTACGTC.

V is TRBV28 and J is TRBJ1-2; D call uncertain. Germline lookup yields CDR1 MDHEN and CDR2 SYDVKM. There are 13 residues in the CDR3. Trimming shortened V by 7 bases and J by 3 bases, and 12 bases separated the two germline ends. The CDR3 DNA reads TGTGCCAGCACCCCCGCGGGCCACTATGGCTACACCTTC. Its translation is CASTPAGHYGYTF.

This sequence joins TRBV4-1 and TRBJ1-2; tentatively, D is TRBD1 (5 bases). CDR3 length equals 13 residues. Germline CDR1 MGHRA, CDR2 YSYEKL. V gave up 3 bases and J gave up 14 bases, with 19 bases separating them. The CDR3 loop reads CASSQESGAPTTF. In nucleotides, the CDR3 is TGCGCCAGCAGCCAGGAAAGTGGGGCACCTACGACCTTC.

The CDR3 here is CASRAKGHGELFF. For the CDR3, the DNA is TGTGCCAGTCGGGCCAAGGGACACGGGGAGCTGTTTTTT. This chain links TRBV19 with TRBJ2-2, with a possible D match to TRBD1 (6 bases). The CDR3 contains 13 residues. Germline CDR1 LNHDA, CDR2 SQIVND (reference sequence). V was pared by 8 bases and J by 7 bases, with 14 bases between. Drawing the rest from reference TRBV19 and TRBJ2-2, the complete variable domain is DGGITQSPKYLFRKEGQNVTLSCEQNLNHDAMYWYRQDPGQGLRLIYYSQIVNDFQKGDIAEGYSVSREKKESFPLTVTSAQKNPTAFYLCASRAKGHGELFFGEGSRLTVL.